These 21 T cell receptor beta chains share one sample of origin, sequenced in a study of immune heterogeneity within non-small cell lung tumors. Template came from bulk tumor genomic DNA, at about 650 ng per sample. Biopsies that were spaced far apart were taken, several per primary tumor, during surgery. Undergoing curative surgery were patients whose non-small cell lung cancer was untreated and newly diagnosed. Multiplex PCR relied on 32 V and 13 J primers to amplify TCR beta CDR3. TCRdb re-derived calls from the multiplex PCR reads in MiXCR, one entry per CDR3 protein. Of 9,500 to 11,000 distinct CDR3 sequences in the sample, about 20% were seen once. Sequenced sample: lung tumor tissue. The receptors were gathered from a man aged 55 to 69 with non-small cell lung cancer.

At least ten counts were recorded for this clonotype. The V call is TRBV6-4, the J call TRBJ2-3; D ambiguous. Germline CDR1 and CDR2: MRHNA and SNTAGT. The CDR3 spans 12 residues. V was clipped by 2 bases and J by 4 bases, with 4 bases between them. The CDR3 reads CASSDPADTQYF. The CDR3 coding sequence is TGTGCCAGCAGTGACCCGGCAGATACGCAGTATTTT.

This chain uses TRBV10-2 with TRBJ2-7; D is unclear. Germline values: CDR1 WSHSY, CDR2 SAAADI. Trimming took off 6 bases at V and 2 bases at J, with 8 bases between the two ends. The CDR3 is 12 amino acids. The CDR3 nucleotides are TGCGCCAGCAGCCCCGCCGCCTACGAGCAGTACTTC. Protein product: CASSPAAYEQYF.

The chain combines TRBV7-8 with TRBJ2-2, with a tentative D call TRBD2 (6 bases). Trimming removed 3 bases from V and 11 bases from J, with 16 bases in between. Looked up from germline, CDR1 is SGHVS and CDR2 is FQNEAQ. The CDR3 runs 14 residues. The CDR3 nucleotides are TGTGCCAGCAGCTTGGGACTCTCGGTCTCTGAGCTGTTTTTT. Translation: CASSLGLSVSELFF.

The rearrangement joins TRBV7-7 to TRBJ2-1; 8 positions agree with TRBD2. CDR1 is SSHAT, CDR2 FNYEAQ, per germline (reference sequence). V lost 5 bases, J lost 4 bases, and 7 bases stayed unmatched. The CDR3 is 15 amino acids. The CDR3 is CASSPSGRSYNEQFF. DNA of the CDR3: TGTGCCAGCAGCCCAAGCGGGAGATCATACAATGAGCAGTTCTTC.

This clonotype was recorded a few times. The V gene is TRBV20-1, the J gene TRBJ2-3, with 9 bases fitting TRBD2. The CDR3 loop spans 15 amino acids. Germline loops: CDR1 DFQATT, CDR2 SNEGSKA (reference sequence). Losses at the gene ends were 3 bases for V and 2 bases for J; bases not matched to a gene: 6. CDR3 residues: CSARVLAGFTDTQYF. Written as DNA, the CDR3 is TGCAGTGCTAGGGTCCTAGCGGGATTCACAGATACGCAGTATTTT.

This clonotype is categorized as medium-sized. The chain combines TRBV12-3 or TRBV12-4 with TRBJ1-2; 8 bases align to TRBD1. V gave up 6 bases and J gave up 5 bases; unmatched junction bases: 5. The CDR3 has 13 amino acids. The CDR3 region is CASRLGQGYGYTF. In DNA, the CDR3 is TGTGCCAGCAGACTCGGACAGGGTTATGGCTACACCTTC.

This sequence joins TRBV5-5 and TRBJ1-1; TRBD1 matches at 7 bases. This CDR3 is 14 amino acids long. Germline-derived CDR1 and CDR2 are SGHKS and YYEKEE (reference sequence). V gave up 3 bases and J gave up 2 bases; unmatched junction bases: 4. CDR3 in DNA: TGTGCCAGCAGCTATGGGACAGAAAACACTGAAGCTTTCTTT. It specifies CASSYGTENTEAFF.

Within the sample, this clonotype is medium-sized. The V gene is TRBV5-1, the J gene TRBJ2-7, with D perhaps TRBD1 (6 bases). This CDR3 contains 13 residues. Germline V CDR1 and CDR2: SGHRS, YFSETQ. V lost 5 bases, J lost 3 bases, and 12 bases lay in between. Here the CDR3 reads CASSPDRLYEQYF. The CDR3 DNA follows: TGCGCCAGCAGTCCAGACAGGCTCTACGAGCAGTACTTC. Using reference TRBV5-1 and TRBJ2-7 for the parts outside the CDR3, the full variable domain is KAGVTQTPRYLIKTRGQQVTLSCSPISGHRSVSWYQQTPGQGLQFLFEYFSETQRNKGNFPGRFSGRQFSNSRSEMNVSTLELGDSALYLCASSPDRLYEQYFGPGTRLTVT.

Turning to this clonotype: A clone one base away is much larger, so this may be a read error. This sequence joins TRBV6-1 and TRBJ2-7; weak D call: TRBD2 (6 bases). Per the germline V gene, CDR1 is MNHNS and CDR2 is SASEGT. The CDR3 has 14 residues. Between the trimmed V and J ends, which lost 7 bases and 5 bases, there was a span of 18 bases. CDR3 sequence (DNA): TGTGCCAGCACCCCGCTGGAAGCGGGTAACGAGCAGTACTTC. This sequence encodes CASTPLEAGNEQYF.

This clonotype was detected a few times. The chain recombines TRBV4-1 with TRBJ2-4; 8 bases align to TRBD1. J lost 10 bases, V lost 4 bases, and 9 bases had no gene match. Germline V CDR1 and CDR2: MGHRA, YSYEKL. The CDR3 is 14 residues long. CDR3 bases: TGCGCCAGCAGCCTAGGGACAGGCGATTCGATTCAGTACTTC. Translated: CASSLGTGDSIQYF.

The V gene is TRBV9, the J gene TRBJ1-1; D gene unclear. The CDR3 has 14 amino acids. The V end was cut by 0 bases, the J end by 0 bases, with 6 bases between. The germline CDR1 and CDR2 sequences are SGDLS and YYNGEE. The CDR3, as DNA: TGTGCCAGCAGCGTAGACGAAGTGAACACTGAAGCTTTCTTT. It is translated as CASSVDEVNTEAFF.

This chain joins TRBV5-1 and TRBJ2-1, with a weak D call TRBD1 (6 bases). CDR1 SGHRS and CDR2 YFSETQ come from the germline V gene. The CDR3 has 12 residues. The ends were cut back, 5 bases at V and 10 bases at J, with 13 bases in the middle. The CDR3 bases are TGCGCCAGCAGACAGGGAATTGGGGAGCAGTTCTTC. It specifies CASRQGIGEQFF.

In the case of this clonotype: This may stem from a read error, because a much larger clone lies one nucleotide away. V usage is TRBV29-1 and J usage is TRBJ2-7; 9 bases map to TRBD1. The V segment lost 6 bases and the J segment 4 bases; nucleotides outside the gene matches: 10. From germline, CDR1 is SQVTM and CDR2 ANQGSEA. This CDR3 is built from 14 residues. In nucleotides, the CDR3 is TGCAGCGTCAGTGGCGACAGGGGGGGGTACGAGCAGTACTTC. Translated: CSVSGDRGGYEQYF.

The CDR3 coding sequence is TGCGCCAGCAGCCACGGGACATCCCTGGATGGCTACACCTTC. Translating it yields CASSHGTSLDGYTF. The chain combines TRBV5-1 with TRBJ1-2; D might be TRBD1 (6 bases). CDR3 length: 14 residues. CDR1 SGHRS and CDR2 YFSETQ come from the germline V gene. The germline V and J ends were trimmed by 4 bases and 6 bases, with 16 bases remaining between them.

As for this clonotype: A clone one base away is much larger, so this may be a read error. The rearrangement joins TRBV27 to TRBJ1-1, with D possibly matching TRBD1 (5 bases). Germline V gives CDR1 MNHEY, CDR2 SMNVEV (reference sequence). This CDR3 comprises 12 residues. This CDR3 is CSSSLGDTEAFF. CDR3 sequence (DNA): TGTTCCAGCAGTTTAGGGGACACTGAAGCTTTCTTT.

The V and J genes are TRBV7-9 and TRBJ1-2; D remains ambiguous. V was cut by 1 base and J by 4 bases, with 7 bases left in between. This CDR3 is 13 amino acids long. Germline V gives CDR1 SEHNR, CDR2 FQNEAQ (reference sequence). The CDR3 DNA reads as TGTGCCAGCAGCTTAGGATGGGGCTATGGCTACACCTTC. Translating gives CASSLGWGYGYTF.

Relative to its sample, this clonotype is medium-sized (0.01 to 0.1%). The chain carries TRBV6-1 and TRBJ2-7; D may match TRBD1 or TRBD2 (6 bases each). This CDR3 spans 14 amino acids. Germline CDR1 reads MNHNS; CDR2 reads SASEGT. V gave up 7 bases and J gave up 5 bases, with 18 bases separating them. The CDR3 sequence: CASNPRGQENEQYF. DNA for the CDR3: TGTGCCAGCAATCCCCGGGGGCAAGAGAACGAGCAGTACTTC.

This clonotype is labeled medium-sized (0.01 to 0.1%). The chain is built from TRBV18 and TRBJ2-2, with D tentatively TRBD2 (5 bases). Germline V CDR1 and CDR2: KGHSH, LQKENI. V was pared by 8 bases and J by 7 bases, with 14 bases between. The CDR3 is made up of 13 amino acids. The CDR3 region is CASPRGAGGELFF. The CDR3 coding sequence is TGTGCCAGCCCACGGGGAGCCGGCGGGGAGCTGTTTTTT.

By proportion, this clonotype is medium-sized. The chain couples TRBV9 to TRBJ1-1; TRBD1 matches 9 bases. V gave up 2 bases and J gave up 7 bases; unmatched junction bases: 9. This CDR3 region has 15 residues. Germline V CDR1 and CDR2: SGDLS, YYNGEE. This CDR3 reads CASSVGPGQGNEAFF. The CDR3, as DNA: TGTGCCAGCAGCGTCGGACCGGGACAGGGCAATGAAGCTTTCTTT.

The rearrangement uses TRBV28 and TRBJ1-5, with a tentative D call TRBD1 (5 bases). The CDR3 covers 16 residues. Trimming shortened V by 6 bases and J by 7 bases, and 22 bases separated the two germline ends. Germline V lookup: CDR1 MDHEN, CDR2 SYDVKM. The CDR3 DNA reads TGTGCCAGCAGCTTGGCTCGGGACCGAGTGCGGCAGCCCCAGCATTTT. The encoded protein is CASSLARDRVRQPQHF.

This chain's CDR3 is CASSQGVLLSGTVTGANVLTF. CDR3 nucleotide sequence: TGCGCCAGCAGCCAAGGGGTCTTGCTTTCGGGGACAGTTACTGGGGCCAACGTCCTGACTTTC. The V call is TRBV4-1, the J call TRBJ2-6; 7 nucleotides line up with TRBD1. The CDR3 sequence is 21 residues long. Per germline, CDR1 MGHRA and CDR2 YSYEKL. The trim removed 1 base at V and 2 bases at J, leaving 17 bases unmatched.